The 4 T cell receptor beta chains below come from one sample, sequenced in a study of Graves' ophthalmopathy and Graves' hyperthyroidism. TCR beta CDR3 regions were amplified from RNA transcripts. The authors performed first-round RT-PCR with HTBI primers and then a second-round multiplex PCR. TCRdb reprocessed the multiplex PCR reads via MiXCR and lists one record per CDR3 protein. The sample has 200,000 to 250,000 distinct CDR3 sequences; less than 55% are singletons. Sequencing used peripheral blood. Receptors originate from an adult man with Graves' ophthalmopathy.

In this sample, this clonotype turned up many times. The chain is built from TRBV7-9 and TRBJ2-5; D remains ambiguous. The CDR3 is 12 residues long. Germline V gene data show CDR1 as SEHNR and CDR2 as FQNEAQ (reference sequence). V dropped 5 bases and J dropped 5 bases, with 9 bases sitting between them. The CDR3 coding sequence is TGTGCCAGCAGCATGGGCTTGGAGACCCAGTACTTC. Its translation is CASSMGLETQYF.

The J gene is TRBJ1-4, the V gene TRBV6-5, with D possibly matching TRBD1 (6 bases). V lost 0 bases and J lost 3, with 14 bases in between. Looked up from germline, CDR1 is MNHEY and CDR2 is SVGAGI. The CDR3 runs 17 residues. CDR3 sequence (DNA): TGTGCCAGCAGTTACTCGACCCTACAGGGACCTAATGAAAAACTGTTTTTT. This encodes CASSYSTLQGPNEKLFF.

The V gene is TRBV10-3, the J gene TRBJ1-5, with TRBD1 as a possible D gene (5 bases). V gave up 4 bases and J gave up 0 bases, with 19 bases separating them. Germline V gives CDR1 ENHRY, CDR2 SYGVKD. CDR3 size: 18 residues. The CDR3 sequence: CAISGRAKRGYSNQPQHF. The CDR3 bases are TGTGCCATCAGTGGAAGGGCTAAGCGGGGGTATAGCAATCAGCCCCAGCATTTT.

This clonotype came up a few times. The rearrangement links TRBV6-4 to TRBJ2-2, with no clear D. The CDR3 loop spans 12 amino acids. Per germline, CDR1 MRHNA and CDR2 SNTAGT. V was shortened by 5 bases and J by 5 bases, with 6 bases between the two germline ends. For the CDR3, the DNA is TGTGCCAGCAGTCCCGAGACCGGGGAGCTGTTTTTT. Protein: CASSPETGELFF.